This T cell receptor (beta chain) was sequenced during a study of CD8 T cells in ankylosing spondylitis (dated by TCRdb to about 2017). Study-level background: The study profiled T cell receptor beta repertoires in healthy donors and ankylosing spondylitis patients to find disease-linked TCR variants. The full study cohort comprised 25 ankylosing spondylitis patients and about 110 healthy donors. Peripheral blood was sampled, and synovial fluid was also collected from ankylosing spondylitis patients. Study-level results and caveats: The disease-linked clones showed a CD8+ phenotype and occurred at relatively low frequencies in peripheral blood. A TCR beta motif made up of seven or eight highly homologous amino acid variants appeared to be characteristic of blood from ankylosing spondylitis patients. Some motif variants were previously reported in synovial fluid and blood of reactive arthritis patients, suggesting common disease-initiation mechanisms. Significant enrichment of the disease-linked clones was reported in matched synovial fluid samples from ankylosing spondylitis patients.

For CDR1 and CDR2, the germline V gene lists MNHNS and SASEGT. The germline ends are 6 bases apart after V is trimmed by 6 bases and J by 0 bases. The CDR3 spans 14 residues, from the cysteine through the phenylalanine. Only the CDR3 portion is preserved as DNA: 42 bases, with reading frame beginning at the first base. The table lists this clonotype with a few counts. It has no known antigen specificity. No per-base quality is available; no much larger clone lies one base away. Sequencing used an Illumina HiSeq 2500. TCR beta libraries were prepared by quantitative 5'-RACE with molecular barcodes. Regarding the original processing steps: To identify disease-linked TCR variants, a new computational method was used, one built on a probabilistic model of VDJ rearrangement. The raw public reads went through TCRdb reprocessing: fastp at Q25, MiXCR clone calling, in-frame beta chains kept. Identical CDR3 proteins give one entry, which carries the most common genes and DNA. Clone size and V and J calls follow TCRdb, not the original study. For this sample there are approximately 340,000 distinct CDR3 sequences; under 15% appear just once. Of the sample, 0.95% to 1.4% is held by the ten largest clones.

The chain is encoded by TRBV6-1 joined to TRBJ1-6; too little of a D gene remains to name it. The TCR originated in a male donor with ankylosing spondylitis or in good health (not recorded which). Sequencing was performed on blood, either unsorted or a sorted T cell fraction (not recorded which). The CDR3 is CASRDSSYNSPLHF. The DNA sequence follows: TGTGCCAGCAGGGATAGCTCCTATAATTCACCCCTCCACTTT.